The 10 T cell receptor beta chains presented below share a single source sample, sequenced in a study of spatial heterogeneity in lung cancer. TCRdb independently ran MiXCR on the 5' RACE reads; one entry per CDR3 protein. The data show 43,000 or so distinct CDR3 sequences, 10% to 15% seen once. Time point indicated: blood at routine non-recurrence follow-up after resection. Sequencing was performed on PBMCs, taken at follow-up. All receptors derive from a male donor with early-stage non-small cell lung cancer.

This clonotype was seen many times. The CDR3 region is CASSPTGNTGELFF. CDR3 sequence (DNA): TGTGCCAGCTCACCAACGGGGAACACCGGGGAGCTGTTTTTT. The V call is TRBV18, the J call TRBJ2-2, with no clear D. The V gene lost 2 bases and the J gene lost 1 base, with 5 bases spanning the gap. This CDR3 is built from 14 residues. Germline V lookup: CDR1 KGHSH, CDR2 LQKENI.

At least ten counts were recorded for this clonotype. V usage is TRBV12-3 or TRBV12-4 and J usage is TRBJ2-7; D may be TRBD2 (6 bases). The CDR3 has 17 amino acids. Trimming took 6 bases from V and 0 from J, leaving 21 bases between them. DNA of the CDR3: TGTGCCAGCAGCTTATACCGGGGACTCCGAAGCTCCTACGAGCAGTACTTC. This gives the protein CASSLYRGLRSSYEQYF.

This clonotype has at least ten counts. Since a much larger clone is just one base distant, this may be a read error. The rearrangement links TRBV5-1 to TRBJ2-3; D call uncertain. Per the germline V gene, CDR1 is SGHRS and CDR2 is YFSETQ. The germline V and J ends were trimmed by 1 base and 4 bases, with 4 bases remaining between them. CDR3 length: 12 residues. The CDR3 coding sequence is TGCGCCAGCAGCTTGTTGGCAGATACGCAGTATTTT. Translating it yields CASSLLADTQYF.

The rearrangement links TRBV2 to TRBJ2-3; 9 bases are shared with TRBD2. After removal of 10 bases from V and 0 bases from J, the junction contained 8 bases not matched to a gene. The germline V gene has CDR1 SNHLY and CDR2 FYNNEI. This CDR3 region has 15 residues. CDR3 sequence: CATPGLAPSTDTQYF. In nucleotides, the CDR3 is TGTGCCACCCCGGGACTAGCCCCTAGCACAGATACGCAGTATTTT. The full variable domain, its missing parts supplied by reference TRBV2 and TRBJ2-3, is EPEVTQTPSHQVTQMGQEVILRCVPISNHLYFYWYRQILGQKVEFLVSFYNNEISEKSEIFDDQFSVERPDGSNFTLKIRSTKLEDSAMYFCATPGLAPSTDTQYFGPGTRLTVL.

V and J are TRBV5-1 and TRBJ1-1; D is undetermined. CDR1 is SGHRS, CDR2 YFSETQ, per germline. The CDR3 is 14 residues long. V dropped 4 bases and J dropped 0 bases, with 10 bases sitting between them. The CDR3 sequence is CASSPRPLNTEAFF. CDR3 nucleotide sequence: TGCGCCAGCAGCCCACGGCCCTTGAACACTGAAGCTTTCTTT.

This clonotype was found many times. J is TRBJ2-2 and V is TRBV12-3 or TRBV12-4; D not resolved. Trimming took 1 base from V and 0 from J, leaving 6 bases between them. CDR3 size: 15 residues. CDR3 loop: CASSLGTTNTGELFF. CDR3 sequence (DNA): TGTGCCAGCAGTTTAGGCACCACGAACACCGGGGAGCTGTTTTTT.

The chain joins TRBV27 to TRBJ1-6; a weak D match, TRBD1 (5 bases). Germline V gene sequence: CDR1 MNHEY, CDR2 SMNVEV (reference sequence). V lost 4 bases to trimming and J lost 7 bases, with 11 bases between them. The CDR3 length is 14 residues. This CDR3 reads CASSYGTQNSPLHF. The CDR3 DNA sequence: TGTGCCAGCAGTTACGGGACGCAGAATTCACCCCTCCACTTT.

The genes are TRBV20-1 and TRBJ2-1, with 11 bases matching TRBD2. The CDR3 runs to 13 residues. Per germline, CDR1 DFQATT and CDR2 SNEGSKA (reference sequence). CDR3 sequence (DNA): TGCAGACCGGGACTAGCGGCTCACAATGAGCAGTTCTTC. This codes for CRPGLAAHNEQFF.

A few counts support this clonotype. The chain couples TRBV28 to TRBJ2-5; a possible D gene is TRBD2 (6 bases). The CDR3 has 15 amino acids. Germline CDR1 reads MDHEN; CDR2 reads SYDVKM. The V and J ends lost 2 bases and 5 bases respectively, with 15 bases between them. The CDR3 DNA is TGTGCCAGCAGTTTAAGCCAGGGAGGAGGGGAGACCCAGTACTTC. It specifies CASSLSQGGGETQYF.

In this sample, this clonotype turned up many times. The chain has TRBV6-2 or TRBV6-3 and TRBJ1-1, with D hard to call. Germline assignment: CDR1 MNHEY and CDR2 SVGEGT. Trimming removed 2 bases from V and 1 base from J, with 8 bases in between. The CDR3 sequence is 14 residues long. The CDR3 DNA sequence: TGTGCCAGCAGTTACCAGGCGCGGAACACTGAAGCTTTCTTT. Amino acid sequence: CASSYQARNTEAFF.